The 9 T cell receptor beta chains listed next were all sequenced from one sample in a study of tumor-infiltrating lymphocytes in localized non-small cell lung cancer. Measured with immunoSEQ multiplex PCR; TCRdb has only the in-frame clones, and not every one. The sample has roughly 30,000 clones, 70% to 90% seen once. The sequenced sample consisted of lung tumor tissue. All receptors come from a human donor with non-small cell lung cancer.

The chain carries TRBV19 and TRBJ1-2; a possible D gene is TRBD1 (5 bases). Trimming shortened V by 6 bases and J by 4 bases, and 12 bases separated the two germline ends. Germline assignment: CDR1 LNHDA and CDR2 SQIVND (reference sequence). This CDR3 region has 13 residues. The CDR3 nucleotides read TGTGCCAGTAGCCGCTCAGGGTCCTATGGCTACACCTTC. Amino acid sequence: CASSRSGSYGYTF.

The count of this clone is one. The V and J genes are TRBV4-3 and TRBJ2-3, with TRBD2 matching 9 bases. V shed 1 base, J shed 4 bases, and the junction held 9 bases outside the gene matches. This CDR3 region has 17 residues. The V gene's germline CDR1 is LGHNA and CDR2 YSLEER. As DNA, the CDR3 is TGCGCCAGCAGCCAAGCCTCGGGACTAGCCGTGGCAGATACGCAGTATTTT. It specifies CASSQASGLAVADTQYF.

The chain has TRBV9 and TRBJ2-4; TRBD2 matches 11 bases. This CDR3 is built from 14 residues. The germline V gene has CDR1 SGDLS and CDR2 YYNGEE. J gave up 5 bases and V 3 bases, and 1 base lay outside the gene matches. The CDR3 nucleotides are TGTGCCAGCAGCGGGGGACTAGCGGAAAACATTCAGTACTTC. It specifies CASSGGLAENIQYF.

The chain is built from TRBV2 and TRBJ1-5; D unresolved. The CDR3 runs to 14 residues. Germline V gene sequence: CDR1 SNHLY, CDR2 FYNNEI. The V end was cut by 8 bases, the J end by 0 bases, with 11 bases between. In DNA, the CDR3 is TGTGCCAGCCAAGGACTCAATAGCAATCAGCCCCAGCATTTT. It codes for CASQGLNSNQPQHF.

This chain's CDR3 is CASSLRMVGRQNEKLFF. The CDR3 region has the DNA TGTGCCAGCAGCCTCAGGATGGTGGGCAGGCAAAATGAAAAACTGTTTTTT. This rearrangement joins TRBV5-6 to TRBJ1-4, with D uncertain. The V end lost 4 bases, the J end lost 5 bases, and 21 bases lay between the germline ends. This CDR3 is 17 amino acids long. Germline CDR1 and CDR2: SGHDT and YYEEEE.

Remarks on this clone: Other DNA sequences in the same sample also yield this CDR3. The CDR3 nucleotides read TGTGCCAGCAGCTTAACCCCCTACGAGCAGTACTTC. It specifies CASSLTPYEQYF. V is TRBV7-9 and J is TRBJ2-7; D remains ambiguous. Germline CDR1 SEHNR, CDR2 FQNEAQ (reference sequence). Trimming removed 2 bases at V and 2 bases at J, with 4 bases between. This CDR3 contains 12 residues.

This chain connects TRBV19 to TRBJ1-2; D remains ambiguous. Trimming shortened V by 6 bases and J by 3 bases, and 17 bases separated the two germline ends. The CDR3 totals 15 residues. Germline-derived CDR1 and CDR2 are LNHDA and SQIVND (reference sequence). The CDR3 DNA sequence: TGTGCCAGTAGGGATACCCTCTTCTTTGACTATGGCTACACCTTC. Translating it yields CASRDTLFFDYGYTF.

The chain's CDR3 is CASSNLGEQFF. The CDR3 coding sequence is TGTGCCAGCAGCAACCTTGGTGAGCAGTTCTTC. The chain links TRBV7-8 to TRBJ2-1; no definite D call. CDR1 and CDR2 (germline): SGHVS, FQNEAQ. V lost 5 bases to trimming and J lost 9 bases, with 8 bases between them. This CDR3 region has 11 residues.

CDR3 in amino acids: CASTAARNQPQHF. The CDR3 DNA reads TGTGCCAGCACCGCAGCTCGCAATCAGCCCCAGCATTTT. The chain carries TRBV6-1 and TRBJ1-5; no definite D call. V dropped 7 bases and J dropped 2 bases, with 9 bases sitting between them. Germline V CDR1 and CDR2: MNHNS, SASEGT. The CDR3 has 13 residues.